This T cell receptor (beta chain) was captured in a study of CD8+ T cells in alopecia areata. Study in general: Dosing with tofacitinib proceeded for 6 to 18 months, followed by 6 months off drug.

Per the germline V gene, CDR1 is SGHTA and CDR2 is FQGNSA. J lost 3 bases, V lost 1 base, and 9 bases had no gene match. The CDR3 is 18 amino acids. It was cDNA, reverse transcribed from extracted RNA, that served as the sequencing template. Sequencing used immunoSEQ multiplex PCR; TCRdb keeps in-frame clones, though not all of them. The profile shows around 180,000 clones, 50% to 70% of them singletons. Noted treatment: oral pan-JAK inhibitor, 5-10 mg twice daily. This clonotype was obtained from a human donor with alopecia areata. This sequence joins TRBV7-2 and TRBJ2-7, with 13 bases matching TRBD2. The sample was CD4+ T cells sorted from blood, taken at week 49, from a patient treated with tofacitinib. The CDR3 bases are TGTGCCAGCAGCTTAGAGCGGACTAGCGGGGGACTTTACTACGAGCAGTACTTC. Translating it yields CASSLERTSGGLYYEQYF.